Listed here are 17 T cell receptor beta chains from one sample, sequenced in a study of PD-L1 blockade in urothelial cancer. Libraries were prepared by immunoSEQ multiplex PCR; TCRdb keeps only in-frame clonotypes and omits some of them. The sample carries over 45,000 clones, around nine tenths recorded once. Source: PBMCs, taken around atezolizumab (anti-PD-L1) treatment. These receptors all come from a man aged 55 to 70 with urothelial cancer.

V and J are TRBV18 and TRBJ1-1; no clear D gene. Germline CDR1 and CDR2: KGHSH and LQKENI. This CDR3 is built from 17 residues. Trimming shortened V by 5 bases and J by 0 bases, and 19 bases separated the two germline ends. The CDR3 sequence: CASSSNIPLTMNTEAFF. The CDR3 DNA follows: TGTGCCAGCTCATCAAATATTCCCCTCACAATGAACACTGAAGCTTTCTTT.

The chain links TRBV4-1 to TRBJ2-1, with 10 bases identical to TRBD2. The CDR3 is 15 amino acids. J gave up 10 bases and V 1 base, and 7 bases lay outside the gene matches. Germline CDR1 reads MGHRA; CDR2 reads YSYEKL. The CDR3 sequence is CASSQGAGGLREQFF. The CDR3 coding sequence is TGCGCCAGCAGCCAAGGAGCGGGGGGGCTTAGGGAGCAGTTCTTC.

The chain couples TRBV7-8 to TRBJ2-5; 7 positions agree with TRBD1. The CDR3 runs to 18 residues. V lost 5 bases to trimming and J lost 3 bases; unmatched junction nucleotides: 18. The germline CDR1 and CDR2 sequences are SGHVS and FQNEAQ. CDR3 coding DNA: TGTGCCAGCAGCGAAGGGAAGGTGGACAGGATAGAAGAAGAGACCCAGTACTTC. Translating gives CASSEGKVDRIEEETQYF. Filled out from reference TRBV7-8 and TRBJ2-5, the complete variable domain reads GAGVSQSPRYKVAKRGQDVALRCDPISGHVSLFWYQQALGQGPEFLTYFQNEAQLDKSGLPSDRFFAERPEGSVSTLKIQRTQQEDSAVYLCASSEGKVDRIEEETQYFGPGTRLLVL.

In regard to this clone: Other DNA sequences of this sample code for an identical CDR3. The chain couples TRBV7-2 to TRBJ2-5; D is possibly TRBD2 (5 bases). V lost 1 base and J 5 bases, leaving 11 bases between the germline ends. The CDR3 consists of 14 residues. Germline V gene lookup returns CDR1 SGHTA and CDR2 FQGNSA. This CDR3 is CASSLGGRGETQYF. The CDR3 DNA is TGTGCCAGCAGCTTAGGAGGAAGAGGGGAGACCCAGTACTTC.

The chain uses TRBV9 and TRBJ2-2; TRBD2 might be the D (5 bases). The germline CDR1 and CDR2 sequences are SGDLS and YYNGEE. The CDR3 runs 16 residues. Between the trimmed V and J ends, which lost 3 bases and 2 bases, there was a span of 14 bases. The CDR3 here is CASSETPGTNTGELFF. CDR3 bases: TGTGCCAGCAGCGAGACGCCGGGAACTAACACCGGGGAGCTGTTTTTT.

CDR3 sequence (DNA): TGCGCCAGCAGCTATCAGGGGATCAACTATGGCTACACCTTC. The encoded protein is CASSYQGINYGYTF. This chain uses TRBV5-1 with TRBJ1-2; D perhaps matches TRBD1 (6 bases). V was cut by 3 bases and J by 2 bases, with 11 bases left in between. CDR3 size: 14 residues. The germline V gene has CDR1 SGHRS and CDR2 YFSETQ.

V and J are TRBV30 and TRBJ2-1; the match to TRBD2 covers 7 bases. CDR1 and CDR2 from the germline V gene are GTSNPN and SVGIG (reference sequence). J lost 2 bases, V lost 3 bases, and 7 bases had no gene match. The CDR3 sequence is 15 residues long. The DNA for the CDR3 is TGTGCCTGGAGGGGGGAGGGAGGGGCCTACAATGAGCAGTTCTTC. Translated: CAWRGEGGAYNEQFF.

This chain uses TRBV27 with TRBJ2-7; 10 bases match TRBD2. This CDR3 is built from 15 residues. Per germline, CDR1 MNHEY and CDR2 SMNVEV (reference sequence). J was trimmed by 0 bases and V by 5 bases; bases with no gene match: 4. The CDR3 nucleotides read TGTGCCAGCAGTATGAGCGGGGGGGCCTCCTACGAGCAGTACTTC. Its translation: CASSMSGGASYEQYF.

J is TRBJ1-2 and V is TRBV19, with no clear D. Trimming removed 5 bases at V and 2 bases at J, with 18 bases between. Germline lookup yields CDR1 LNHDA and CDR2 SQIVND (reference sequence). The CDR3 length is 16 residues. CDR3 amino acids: CASSPLFEGGNYGYTF. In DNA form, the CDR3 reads TGTGCCAGTAGTCCCCTTTTTGAGGGTGGAAACTATGGCTACACCTTC.

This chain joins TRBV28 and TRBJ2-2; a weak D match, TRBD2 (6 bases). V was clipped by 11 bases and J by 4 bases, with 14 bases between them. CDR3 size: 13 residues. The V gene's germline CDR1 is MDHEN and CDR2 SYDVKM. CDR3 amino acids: CAGLRDSTGELFF. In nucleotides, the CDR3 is TGTGCCGGCCTCCGGGACTCCACCGGGGAGCTGTTTTTT.

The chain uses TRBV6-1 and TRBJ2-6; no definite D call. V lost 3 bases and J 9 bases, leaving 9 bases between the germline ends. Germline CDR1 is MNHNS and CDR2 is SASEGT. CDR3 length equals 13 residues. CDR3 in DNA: TGTGCCAGCAGTGAGTCTGGAGTCAACGTCCTGACTTTC. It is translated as CASSESGVNVLTF.

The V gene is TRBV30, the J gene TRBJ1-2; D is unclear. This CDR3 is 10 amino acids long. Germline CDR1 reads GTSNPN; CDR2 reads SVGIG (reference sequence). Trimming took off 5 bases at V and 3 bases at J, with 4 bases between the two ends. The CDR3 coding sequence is TGTGCCTGGGGCCACTATGGCTACACCTTC. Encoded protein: CAWGHYGYTF.

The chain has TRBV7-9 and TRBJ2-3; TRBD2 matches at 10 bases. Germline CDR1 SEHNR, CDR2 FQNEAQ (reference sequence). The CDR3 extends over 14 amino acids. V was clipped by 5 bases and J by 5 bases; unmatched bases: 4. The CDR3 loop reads CASSASGGIDTQYF. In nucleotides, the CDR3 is TGTGCCAGCAGCGCTAGCGGGGGAATAGATACGCAGTATTTT.

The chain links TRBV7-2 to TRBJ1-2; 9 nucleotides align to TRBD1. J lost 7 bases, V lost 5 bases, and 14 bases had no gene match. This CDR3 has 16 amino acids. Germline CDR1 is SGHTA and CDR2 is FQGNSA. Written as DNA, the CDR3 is TGTGCCAGCAGCACCTCCGGGACAGGGTCGGTCGTTGGCTACACCTTC. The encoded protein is CASSTSGTGSVVGYTF.

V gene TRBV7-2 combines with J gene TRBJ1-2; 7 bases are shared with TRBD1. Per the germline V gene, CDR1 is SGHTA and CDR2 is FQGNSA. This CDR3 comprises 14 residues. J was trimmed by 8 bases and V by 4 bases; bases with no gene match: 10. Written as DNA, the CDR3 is TGTGCCAGCAGCTCACTTTTGACAGGGACCGGCTACACCTTC. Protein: CASSSLLTGTGYTF.

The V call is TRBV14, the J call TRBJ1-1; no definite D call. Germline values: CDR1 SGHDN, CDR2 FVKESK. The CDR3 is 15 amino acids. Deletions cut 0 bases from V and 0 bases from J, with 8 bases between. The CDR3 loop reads CASSQEPNMNTEAFF. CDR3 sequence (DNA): TGTGCCAGCAGCCAAGAGCCGAACATGAACACTGAAGCTTTCTTT. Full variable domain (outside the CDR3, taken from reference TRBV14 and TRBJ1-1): EAGVTQFPSHSVIEKGQTVTLRCDPISGHDNLYWYRRVMGKEIKFLLHFVKESKQDESGMPNNRFLAERTGGTYSTLKVQPAELEDSGVYFCASSQEPNMNTEAFFGQGTRLTVV.

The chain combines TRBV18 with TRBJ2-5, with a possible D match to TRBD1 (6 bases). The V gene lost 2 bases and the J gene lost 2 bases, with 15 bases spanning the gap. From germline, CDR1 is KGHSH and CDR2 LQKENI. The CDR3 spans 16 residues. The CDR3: CASSPITGGQQETQYF. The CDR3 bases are TGTGCCAGCTCACCAATTACTGGGGGACAACAAGAGACCCAGTACTTC.